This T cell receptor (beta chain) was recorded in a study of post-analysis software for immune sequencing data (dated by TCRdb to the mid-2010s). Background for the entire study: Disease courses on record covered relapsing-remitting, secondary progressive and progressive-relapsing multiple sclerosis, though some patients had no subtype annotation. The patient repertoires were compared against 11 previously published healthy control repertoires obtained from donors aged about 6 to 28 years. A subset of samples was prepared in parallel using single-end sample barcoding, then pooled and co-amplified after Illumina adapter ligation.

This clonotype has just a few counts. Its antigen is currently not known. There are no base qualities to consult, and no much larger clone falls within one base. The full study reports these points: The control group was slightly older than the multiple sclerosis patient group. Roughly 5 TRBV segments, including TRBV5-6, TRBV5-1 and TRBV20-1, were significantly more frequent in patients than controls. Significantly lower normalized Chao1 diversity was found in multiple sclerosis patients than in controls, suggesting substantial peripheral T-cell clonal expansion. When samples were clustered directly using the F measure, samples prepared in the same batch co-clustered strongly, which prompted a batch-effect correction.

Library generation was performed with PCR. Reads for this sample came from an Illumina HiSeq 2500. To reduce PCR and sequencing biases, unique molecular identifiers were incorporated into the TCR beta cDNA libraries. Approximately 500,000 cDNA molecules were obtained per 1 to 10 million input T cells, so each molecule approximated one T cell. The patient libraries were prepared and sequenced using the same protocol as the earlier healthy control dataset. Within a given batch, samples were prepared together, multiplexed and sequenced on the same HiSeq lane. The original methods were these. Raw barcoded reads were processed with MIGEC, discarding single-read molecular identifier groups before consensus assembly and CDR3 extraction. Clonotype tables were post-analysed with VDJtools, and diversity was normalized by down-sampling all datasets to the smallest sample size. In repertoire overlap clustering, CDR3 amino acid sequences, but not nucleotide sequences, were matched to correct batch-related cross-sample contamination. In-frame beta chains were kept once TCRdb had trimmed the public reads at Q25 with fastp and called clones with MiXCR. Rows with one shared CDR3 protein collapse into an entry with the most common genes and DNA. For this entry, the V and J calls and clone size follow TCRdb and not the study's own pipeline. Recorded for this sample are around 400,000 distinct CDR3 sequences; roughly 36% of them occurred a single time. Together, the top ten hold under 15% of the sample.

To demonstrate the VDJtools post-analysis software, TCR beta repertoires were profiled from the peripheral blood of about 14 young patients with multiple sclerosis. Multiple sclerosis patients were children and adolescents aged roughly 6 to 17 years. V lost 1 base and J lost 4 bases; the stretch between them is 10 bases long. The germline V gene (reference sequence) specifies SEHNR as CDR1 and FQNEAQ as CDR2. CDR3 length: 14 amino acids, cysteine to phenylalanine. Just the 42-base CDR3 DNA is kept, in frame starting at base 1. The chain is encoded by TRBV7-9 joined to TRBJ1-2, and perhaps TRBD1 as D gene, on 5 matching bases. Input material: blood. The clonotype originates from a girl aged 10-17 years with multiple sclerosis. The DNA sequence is TGTGCCAGCAGCTTAGACAGGACGGGCTATGGCTACACCTTC. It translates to CASSLDRTGYGYTF.